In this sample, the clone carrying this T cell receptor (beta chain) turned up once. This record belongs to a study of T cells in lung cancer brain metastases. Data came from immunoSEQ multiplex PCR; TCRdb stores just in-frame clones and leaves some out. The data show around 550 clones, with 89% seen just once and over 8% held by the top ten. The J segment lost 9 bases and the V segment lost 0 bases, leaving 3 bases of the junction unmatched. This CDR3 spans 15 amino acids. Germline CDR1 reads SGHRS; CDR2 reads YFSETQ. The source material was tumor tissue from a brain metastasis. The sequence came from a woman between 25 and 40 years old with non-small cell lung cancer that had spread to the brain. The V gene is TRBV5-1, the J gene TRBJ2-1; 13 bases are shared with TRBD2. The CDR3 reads CASSLGLAGGGEQFF. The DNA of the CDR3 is TGCGCCAGCAGCTTGGGACTAGCGGGAGGAGGTGAGCAGTTCTTC.